A selection of T cell receptor beta chains follows, all from one sample in a study of blood T cell repertoires in COVID-19. Here immunoSEQ multiplex PCR was the method, and the copy in TCRdb shows in-frame clones only, minus some. The table shows around 130,000 clones, with roughly 80% occurring only once. Source material: peripheral blood. These TCRs come from a woman aged 30 to 39 who had recovered from COVID-19. The CDR3 runs from the conserved cysteine through the conserved F or W. A D gene is named only where the DNA matches it firmly. Rows give clone size only sometimes, using once, few, many, or a class for an expanded clone.

J gene | D gene | clone size | V gene | CDR3 protein | CDR3 DNA
TRBJ1-4 | - | - | TRBV18 | CASSPGASNEKLFF | TGTGCCAGCTCACCAGGGGCAAGTAATGAAAAACTGTTTTTT
TRBJ2-7 | - | - | TRBV4-1 | CASSQGGAGLYEQYF | TGCGCCAGCAGCCAAGGAGGGGCGGGACTCTACGAGCAGTACTTC
TRBJ2-2 | - | - | TRBV6-5 | CASSSQGSGELFF | TGTGCCAGCAGTTCGCAGGGATCCGGGGAGCTGTTTTTT
TRBJ2-1 | TRBD1 | few | TRBV5-1 | CASSLGQGNEQFF | TGCGCCAGCAGCTTGGGACAGGGAAATGAGCAGTTCTTC
TRBJ1-1 | - | - | TRBV18 | CASSPMEGNTEAFF | TGTGCCAGCTCACCTATGGAGGGGAACACTGAAGCTTTCTTT
TRBJ1-1 | - | - | TRBV5-5 | CASSSSGVSGTEAFF | TGTGCCAGCAGCTCATCAGGGGTCAGCGGCACTGAAGCTTTCTTT
TRBJ2-6 | - | many | TRBV6-5 | CASSIDSSGANVLTF | TGTGCCAGCTCCATCGACAGCTCTGGGGCCAACGTCCTGACTTTC
TRBJ1-1 | TRBD1 | once | TRBV28 | CASSPPGTGGTEAFF | TGTGCCAGCAGTCCACCTGGGACAGGGGGAACTGAAGCTTTCTTT
TRBJ1-2 | TRBD1 | - | TRBV10-3 | CAISLPQGQGDKPNYGYTF | TGTGCCATCAGCCTGCCCCAGGGACAGGGGGATAAACCTAACTATGGCTACACCTTC
TRBJ1-4 | TRBD1 | - | TRBV12-5 | CASGLVWSNQGARTNEKLFF | TGTGCTAGTGGTTTGGTATGGTCCAATCAGGGGGCGAGAACTAATGAAAAACTGTTTTTT
TRBJ1-2 | - | - | TRBV15 | CATSRSHGTTNYGYTF | TGTGCCACCAGCAGAAGTCACGGGACTACTAACTATGGCTACACCTTC
TRBJ1-1 | - | - | TRBV7-9 | CASSLDPPGMMAEAFF | TGTGCCAGCAGCTTAGACCCCCCAGGGATGATGGCTGAAGCTTTCTTT
TRBJ1-1 | - | - | TRBV10-1 | CASSESTGSNTEAFF | TGCGCCAGCAGTGAGTCGACAGGCTCGAACACTGAAGCTTTCTTT
TRBJ2-1 | - | - | TRBV19 | CASSIRSGTYNEQFF | TGTGCCAGTAGTATAAGGAGCGGAACTTACAATGAGCAGTTCTTC
TRBJ1-5 | - | - | TRBV5-1 | CASSSGVGQPQHF | TGCGCCAGCAGCTCGGGGGTAGGCCAGCCCCAGCATTTT
TRBJ1-2 | TRBD1 | - | TRBV5-6 | CASSKRQGAGGYTF | TGTGCCAGCAGCAAGCGACAGGGGGCGGGCGGCTACACCTTC
TRBJ1-1 | - | - | TRBV5-1 | CASSLVPRNFPEAFF | TGCGCCAGCAGCTTGGTACCGAGGAACTTCCCTGAAGCTTTCTTT
TRBJ2-1 | - | - | TRBV5-4 | CASSEDLNFNEQFF | TGTGCCAGCAGCGAGGACTTAAACTTCAATGAGCAGTTCTTC
TRBJ2-1 | - | - | TRBV9 | CASSPRDFSYNEQFF | TGTGCCAGCAGCCCCCGGGACTTCTCCTACAATGAGCAGTTCTTC
TRBJ1-3 | - | - | TRBV9 | CASSVVSDGNTIYF | TGTGCCAGCAGCGTAGTAAGCGATGGAAACACCATATATTTT
TRBJ2-3 | TRBD2 | - | TRBV5-4 | CASSSKSSGGAGDTQYF | TGTGCCAGCAGCTCCAAATCTAGCGGGGGGGCGGGAGATACGCAGTATTTT
TRBJ1-2 | - | - | TRBV6-5 | CASSYSILAGDYGYTF | TGTGCCAGCAGTTACTCGATCTTGGCGGGGGACTATGGCTACACCTTC
TRBJ1-2 | TRBD1 | - | TRBV2 | CAGTRDSYGYTF | TGTGCCGGAACACGGGACAGCTATGGCTACACCTTC
TRBJ2-7 | TRBD2 | - | TRBV29-1 | CSVVRGAPYEQYF | TGCAGCGTTGTGCGGGGGGCGCCTTACGAGCAGTACTTC
TRBJ2-3 | - | - | TRBV4-1 | CASSLGTADTQYF | TGCGCCAGCAGCCTTGGGACTGCGGATACGCAGTATTTT
TRBJ2-1 | - | - | TRBV9 | CASSEVDYLNEQFF | TGTGCCAGCAGCGAGGTGGACTATCTCAATGAGCAGTTCTTC
TRBJ1-2 | TRBD1 | - | TRBV7-9 | CASSLVGQGAPLYTF | TGTGCCAGCAGCTTAGTGGGACAGGGGGCGCCCCTCTACACCTTC
TRBJ2-1 | TRBD2 | - | TRBV29-1 | CSVTGRTSGRVRNNEQFF | TGCAGCGTTACGGGAAGGACTAGCGGGAGGGTCCGAAACAATGAGCAGTTCTTC
TRBJ2-3 | - | few | TRBV12-5 | CASGLVPERPTDTQYF | TGTGCTAGTGGTTTGGTACCGGAGCGACCCACAGATACGCAGTATTTT
TRBJ1-1 | TRBD1 | - | TRBV29-1 | CSALTGLNTEAFF | TGCAGCGCCTTGACAGGGCTAAACACTGAAGCTTTCTTT
TRBJ1-2 | - | - | TRBV6-1 | CASSEAGANGYTF | TGTGCCAGCAGTGAAGCGGGGGCGAATGGCTACACCTTC
TRBJ2-1 | TRBD2 | - | TRBV7-9 | CASQSGGYDEQFF | TGTGCCAGCCAATCGGGAGGGTACGATGAGCAGTTCTTC
TRBJ2-6 | TRBD2 | - | TRBV3-1/TRBV3-2 | CASSQWLADSGANVLTF | TGTGCCAGCAGCCAATGGCTAGCGGACTCTGGGGCCAACGTCCTGACTTTC
TRBJ2-7 | - | - | TRBV5-4 | CASSSETYEQYF | TGTGCCAGCAGCTCCGAGACCTACGAGCAGTACTTC
TRBJ1-6 | - | - | TRBV5-6 | CASSDLGGGGNSPLHF | TGTGCCAGCAGCGACCTCGGCGGCGGCGGGAATTCACCCCTCCACTTT
TRBJ2-3 | TRBD2 | - | TRBV3-1/TRBV3-2 | CASSQERREGDTQYF | TGTGCCAGCAGCCAAGAGAGGAGGGAGGGAGATACGCAGTATTTT
TRBJ1-3 | - | - | TRBV6-5 | CASRTTVFSGNTIYF | TGTGCCAGCAGGACAACAGTTTTCTCTGGAAACACCATATATTTT